This passage covers 24 T cell receptor beta chains from one sample sequenced in a study of T cells in Graves' hyperthyroidism and ophthalmopathy. Template material for amplifying TCR beta CDR3 regions consisted of RNA transcripts. During a first-round RT-PCR of the TCR CDR3, the HTBI primer set was used. In TCRdb, the multiplex PCR reads were re-called with MiXCR into one record per CDR3 protein. The sample lists about 480,000 distinct CDR3 sequences; 20% to 25% were seen once. Source material: blood. These receptors all stem from an older woman with Graves' ophthalmopathy.

This clonotype was seen a few times. The chain joins TRBV6-6 to TRBJ2-1, with 9 bases identical to TRBD2. Unmatched junction bases numbered 23, after V lost 2 bases and J lost 9 bases. The CDR3 has 20 residues. CDR1 and CDR2 (germline): MNHNY, SVGAGI (reference sequence). CDR3 sequence: CASSYTRGSGREIPWGEQFF. The CDR3 DNA sequence: TGTGCCAGCAGTTACACCCGAGGTAGCGGGAGAGAGATACCCTGGGGTGAGCAGTTCTTC.

This clonotype was seen at least ten times. Relative to the germline gene, one junction end is altered; a read error may explain this. This rearrangement joins TRBV5-1 to TRBJ2-7, with D uncertain. This CDR3 spans 12 amino acids. CDR1 is SGHRS and CDR2 is YFSETQ in the germline V gene. The CDR3 loop is CASSLGVYEQYF. The CDR3 DNA is TGTGCCAGCAGCTTAGGTGTTTACGAGCAGTACTTC.

This clonotype was counted at least ten times. V is TRBV28 and J is TRBJ2-1; maybe TRBD2 (5 bases). The CDR3 spans 13 residues. V shed 7 bases and J shed 4 bases, with 11 bases lying between them. Germline lookup yields CDR1 MDHEN and CDR2 SYDVKM. This CDR3 reads CASTGVGYNEQFF. The DNA of the CDR3 is TGTGCCAGCACCGGGGTCGGATACAATGAGCAGTTCTTC.

This chain uses TRBV28 with TRBJ2-1; 8 nucleotides align to TRBD2. Losses at the gene ends were 3 bases for V and 7 bases for J; bases not matched to a gene: 11. This CDR3 has 16 amino acids. The germline V gene encodes CDR1 MDHEN and CDR2 SYDVKM. CDR3 loop: CASSFPLGRAGNEQFF. The CDR3 DNA reads as TGTGCCAGCAGTTTCCCCCTCGGGAGGGCCGGGAATGAGCAGTTCTTC.

This clonotype has only one observation. The chain recombines TRBV7-2 with TRBJ1-5; tentatively, D is TRBD1 (6 bases). This CDR3 has 14 residues. The germline gives CDR1 SGHTA, CDR2 FQGNSA. The V and J ends lost 5 bases and 6 bases respectively, with 14 bases between them. The CDR3 loop is CASSTGAGFQPQHF. CDR3 coding DNA: TGTGCCAGCAGCACGGGGGCAGGGTTTCAGCCCCAGCATTTT.

The chain joins TRBV5-1 to TRBJ2-7; 13 nucleotides match TRBD2. The length of the CDR3 is 17 residues. Trimming cost V 3 bases and J 4 bases; bases outside gene matches: 10. Germline CDR1 and CDR2: SGHRS and YFSETQ. The CDR3 DNA is TGCGCCAGCAGCTGGGCCTCCGGACTAGCGGGAGAGTACGAGCAGTACTTC. Protein product: CASSWASGLAGEYEQYF.

This clonotype has ten or more counts. The chain is built from TRBV2 and TRBJ2-3, with a weak D call TRBD1 (5 bases). Between the trimmed V and J ends, which lost 4 bases and 2 bases, there was a span of 10 bases. The CDR3 sequence is 14 residues long. Per the germline V gene, CDR1 is SNHLY and CDR2 is FYNNEI. The CDR3 sequence is CASSGGSSTDTQYF. DNA for the CDR3: TGTGCCAGCAGTGGGGGCAGTTCCACAGATACGCAGTATTTT.

This clonotype was seen a few times. This sequence joins TRBV7-6 and TRBJ2-2; weak D call: TRBD2 (6 bases). Trimming left V 5 bases short and J 1 base short, with 17 bases between. Germline CDR1 and CDR2: SGHVS and FNYEAQ. This CDR3 is built from 17 residues. As DNA, the CDR3 is TGTGCCAGCAGCCTACGACTAGATATGGGGAACACCGGGGAGCTGTTTTTT. Translation: CASSLRLDMGNTGELFF.

This clonotype came up a few times. V usage is TRBV11-1 and J usage is TRBJ2-5; D gene ambiguous. CDR3 length: 14 amino acids. V was shortened by 2 bases and J by 5 bases, with 12 bases between the two germline ends. Germline lookup yields CDR1 SGHAT and CDR2 FQDESV (reference sequence). CDR3 region: CASSLTDRRETQYF. The DNA of the CDR3 is TGTGCCAGCAGCTTAACGGACCGCCGGGAGACCCAGTACTTC.

This clonotype appeared a few times. The chain employs TRBV3-1 and TRBJ2-3; no clear D gene. Per germline, CDR1 LGHDT and CDR2 YNNKEL (reference sequence). This CDR3 is 15 amino acids long. Trimming shortened V by 1 base and J by 0 bases, and 8 bases separated the two germline ends. CDR3 in amino acids: CASSQGVRSTDTQYF. The CDR3 nucleotides are TGTGCCAGCAGCCAAGGAGTCCGTAGCACAGATACGCAGTATTTT.

This clonotype appeared many times. V and J are TRBV28 and TRBJ1-2; D is unclear. V shed 5 bases and J shed 1 base, with 11 bases lying between them. Germline CDR1 and CDR2: MDHEN and SYDVKM. The CDR3 is 14 residues long. The DNA for the CDR3 is TGTGCCAGCAGTGCTTGGACCGTTAACTATGGCTACACCTTC. This translates into CASSAWTVNYGYTF.

The CDR3 region has the DNA TGTGCCAGCAGTCCGAGTCACACGAACTTACCAGATACGCAGTATTTT. Protein sequence: CASSPSHTNLPDTQYF. This chain joins TRBV12-3 or TRBV12-4 and TRBJ2-3; D ambiguous. Deletions cut 5 bases from V and 4 bases from J, with 19 bases between. The CDR3 sequence is 16 residues long.

The chain employs TRBV7-9 and TRBJ2-5, with D hard to call. The V gene lost 6 bases and the J gene lost 7 bases, with 9 bases spanning the gap. The CDR3 covers 11 residues. Germline CDR1 SEHNR, CDR2 FQNEAQ (reference sequence). The CDR3: CASSVIGTQYF. CDR3 nucleotides: TGTGCCAGCAGTGTAATAGGGACCCAGTACTTC.

The CDR3: CASAGQPLYNEQFF. DNA of the CDR3: TGTGCCAGTGCCGGACAGCCTCTATACAATGAGCAGTTCTTC. The gene calls are TRBV19 and TRBJ2-1; D may be TRBD1 (6 bases). This CDR3 region has 14 residues. CDR1 and CDR2 (germline): LNHDA, SQIVND (reference sequence). Trimming pared 8 bases from V and 4 bases from J, leaving 15 bases between.

The chain recombines TRBV11-2 with TRBJ2-5, with 9 bases identical to TRBD2. V gave up 0 bases and J gave up 4 bases; unmatched junction bases: 3. This CDR3 is built from 15 residues. CDR1 is SGHAT and CDR2 is FQNNGV in the germline V gene. The DNA for the CDR3 is TGTGCCAGCAGCTTAGATTGGACTAGCGTAGAGACCCAGTACTTC. It is translated as CASSLDWTSVETQYF.

This CDR3 reads CAIRLGTSGDTQYF. As DNA, the CDR3 is TGTGCCATAAGGCTTGGGACTAGCGGGGATACGCAGTATTTT. The genes are TRBV10-3 and TRBJ2-3, with TRBD2 matching over 12 bases. This CDR3 has 14 residues. V was pared by 9 bases and J by 6 bases, with 7 bases of the junction left unmatched. Per germline, CDR1 ENHRY and CDR2 SYGVKD.

This clonotype appeared many times. The rearrangement uses TRBV12-5 and TRBJ1-2; no definite D call. The CDR3 runs 13 residues. Germline CDR1 and CDR2: LGHNT and FRNRAP. Between the trimmed V and J ends, which lost 0 bases and 4 bases, there was a span of 6 bases. The CDR3 DNA follows: TGTGCTAGTGGTTTGGTACAACCCTATGGCTACACCTTC. Amino acid sequence: CASGLVQPYGYTF.

This clonotype was counted only a few times. In DNA, the CDR3 is TGCGCCAGCAGGGCAACGGGCCCCACAGATACGCAGTATTTT. Translating gives CASRATGPTDTQYF. This chain links TRBV10-2 with TRBJ2-3; D remains unclear. V lost 6 bases and J 2 bases, leaving 12 bases between the germline ends. There are 14 residues in the CDR3. CDR1 WSHSY and CDR2 SAAADI come from the germline V gene.

This clonotype was picked up a small number of times. The chain carries TRBV10-3 and TRBJ1-5; D not certain. Between the trimmed V and J ends, which lost 2 bases and 1 base, there was a span of 9 bases. The CDR3 is 15 amino acids. CDR1 is ENHRY and CDR2 is SYGVKD in the germline V gene. CDR3 in amino acids: CAISEGRESNQPQHF. The CDR3 DNA sequence: TGTGCCATCAGTGAGGGCAGAGAGAGCAATCAGCCCCAGCATTTT.

This clonotype occurred a few times. This chain uses TRBV5-1 with TRBJ1-1, with a tentative D call TRBD1 (6 bases). The CDR3 is 15 amino acids. The germline V gene encodes CDR1 SGHRS and CDR2 YFSETQ. V lost 4 bases and J 0 bases, leaving 13 bases between the germline ends. CDR3 nucleotide sequence: TGCGCCAGCAGCGGCTGGGGACATATGAACACTGAAGCTTTCTTT. Its protein product is CASSGWGHMNTEAFF.

The rearrangement uses TRBV3-1 and TRBJ2-1, with D hard to call. The germline V gene encodes CDR1 LGHDT and CDR2 YNNKEL (reference sequence). Trimming cost V 0 bases and J 10 bases, with 10 bases left between them. The CDR3 has 13 amino acids. CDR3: CASSQDRWAEQFF. DNA for the CDR3: TGTGCCAGCAGCCAAGATCGATGGGCCGAGCAGTTCTTC.

This clonotype was counted many times. This chain joins TRBV27 and TRBJ2-2, with a possible D match to TRBD2 (5 bases). CDR3 length: 15 amino acids. V was trimmed by 6 bases and J by 8 bases, leaving 19 bases between them. Germline CDR1 MNHEY, CDR2 SMNVEV (reference sequence). The CDR3 region has the DNA TGTGCCAGCAGGATCACGGGCCTGGTAGCGGGGGAGCTGTTTTTT. This sequence encodes CASRITGLVAGELFF.

This clonotype was detected ten times or more. The chain uses TRBV24-1 and TRBJ2-1; 7 nucleotides line up with TRBD2. The CDR3 length is 16 residues. Germline lookup yields CDR1 KGHDR and CDR2 SFDVKD. The V and J ends lost 5 bases and 2 bases, in that order; junction bases with no gene match: 8. The CDR3 region has the DNA TGTGCCACCAGTGGGCGGGAGAGGGAAACCTACAATGAGCAGTTCTTC. Amino acids: CATSGRERETYNEQFF.

The chain carries TRBV11-2 and TRBJ2-7, with TRBD2 matching 8 bases. Germline V CDR1 and CDR2: SGHAT, FQNNGV. The V and J ends lost 1 base and 9 bases, in that order; junction bases with no gene match: 8. The CDR3 spans 14 residues. CDR3 DNA: TGTGCCAGCAGCTTAGCTACTAGCGGTCTTGGGCAGTACTTC. Its translation is CASSLATSGLGQYF.